These T cell receptor beta chains were read from a single sample in a study of shared clonotypes between healthy human individuals. Data came from immunoSEQ multiplex PCR; TCRdb stores just in-frame clones and leaves some out. The repertoire holds more than 2 million clones, with under 97% as singletons. Sequenced sample: naive CD4+ T cells sorted from blood. These TCRs come from a man between 18 and 29 years old in good health. Both conserved end residues are part of each CDR3. The D gene is left open where the match is weak. Clone size is stated in some rows and not others, as once, few, many or a class when expanded.

J gene | V gene | D gene | clone size | CDR3 DNA | CDR3 protein
TRBJ1-1 | TRBV23-1 | TRBD1 | . | TGCGCCAGCAGTCTCACAAGGACAGGGAGTAACACTGAAGCTTTCTTT | CASSLTRTGSNTEAFF
TRBJ2-7 | TRBV7-6 | TRBD2 | once | TGTGCCAGCAGCCAACCCGGGACTAGCGGGATAAACGAGCAGTACTTC | CASSQPGTSGINEQYF
TRBJ1-1 | TRBV6-5 | . | . | TGTGCCAGCAGTTACTTGGGAAAGAACACTGAAGCTTTCTTT | CASSYLGKNTEAFF
TRBJ1-2 | TRBV6-5 | . | . | TGTGCCAGCCGTCGGTCGAACTATGGCTACACCTTC | CASRRSNYGYTF
TRBJ2-3 | TRBV5-1 | TRBD2 | . | TGCGCCAGCCACGGACTAGTCGGCACAGATACGCAGTATTTT | CASHGLVGTDTQYF
TRBJ2-1 | TRBV10-1 | TRBD2 | . | TGCGCCAGCAGTGGAAGCGGGGGCCCCTACAATGAGCAGTTCTTC | CASSGSGGPYNEQFF
TRBJ1-2 | TRBV19 | TRBD1 | . | TGTGCCAGTAACGACAGGGGCTATGGCTACACCTTC | CASNDRGYGYTF
TRBJ2-7 | TRBV2 | TRBD2 | . | TGTGCCAGCAGACCGGGACTAGCGGGCGACAACTCCTACGAGCAGTACTTC | CASRPGLAGDNSYEQYF
TRBJ1-2 | TRBV11-2 | . | once | TGTGCCAGCAGCTTCCGACAACCAAGGGGTGAGGGGAACTATGGCTACACCTTC | CASSFRQPRGEGNYGYTF
TRBJ1-1 | TRBV7-2 | . | . | TGTGCCAGCAAAAGGCGGGGGGCGAACGAAGGTTTGAAGGAAGCTTTCTTT | CASKRRGANEGLKEAFF